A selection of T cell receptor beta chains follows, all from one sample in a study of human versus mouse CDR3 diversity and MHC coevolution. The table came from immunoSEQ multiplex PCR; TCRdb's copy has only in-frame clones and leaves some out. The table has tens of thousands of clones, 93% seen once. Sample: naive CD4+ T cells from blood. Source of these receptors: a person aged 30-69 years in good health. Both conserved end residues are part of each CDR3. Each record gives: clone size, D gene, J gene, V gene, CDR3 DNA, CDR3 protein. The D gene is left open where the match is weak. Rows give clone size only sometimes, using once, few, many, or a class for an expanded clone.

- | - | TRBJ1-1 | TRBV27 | TGTGCCAGCAGTTTTATCGACAGGGAAGCTTTCTTT | CASSFIDREAFF
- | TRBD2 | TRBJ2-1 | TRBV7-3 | TGTGCCAGCAGCTTCCTGGGACTAGCGGGGAACAATGAGCAGTTCTTC | CASSFLGLAGNNEQFF
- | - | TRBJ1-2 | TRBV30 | TGTGCCTGGAGTGAACGGAACTATGGCTACACCTTC | CAWSERNYGYTF
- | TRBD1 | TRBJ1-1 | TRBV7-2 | TGTGCCAGCAGCCTCCGGTTACAGGGGGAAGCTTTCTTT | CASSLRLQGEAFF
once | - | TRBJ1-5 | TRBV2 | TGTGCCAGCAGTGAAGAGGGGAATCAGCCCCAGCATTTT | CASSEEGNQPQHF
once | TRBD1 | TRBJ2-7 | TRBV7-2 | TGTGCCACCCGTCCACGACAGGGGTACTACGAGCAGTACTTC | CATRPRQGYYEQYF
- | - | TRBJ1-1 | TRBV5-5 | TGTGCCAGCAGCTTTCACCCGGGTTTGAACACTGAAGCTTTCTTT | CASSFHPGLNTEAFF
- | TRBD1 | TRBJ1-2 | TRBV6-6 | TGTGCCAGCAGTTCGCAGGGGGACTATGGCTACACCTTC | CASSSQGDYGYTF
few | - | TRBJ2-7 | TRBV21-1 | TGTGCCAGCAGCGGGGCAGGGTGGTACGAGCAGTACTTC | CASSGAGWYEQYF
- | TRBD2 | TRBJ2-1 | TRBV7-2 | TGTGCCGGGGCTAGCGGGATGGGCCCCTACAATGAGCAGTTCTTC | CAGASGMGPYNEQFF
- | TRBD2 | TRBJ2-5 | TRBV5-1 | TGCGCCAGCGGGTTAGCGGGAGAGCGGCGAGAGACCCAGTACTTC | CASGLAGERRETQYF
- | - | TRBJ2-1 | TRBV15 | TGTGCCACCAGTGAAGTTGGAGGGTACAATGAGCAGTTCTTC | CATSEVGGYNEQFF
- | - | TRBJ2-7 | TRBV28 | TGTGCCAGCAGCCGTGGGGGGGGCGCCTACGAGCAGTACTTC | CASSRGGGAYEQYF